Below, 25 T cell receptor beta chains from the same sample are listed, as sequenced in a study of molecular identifiers for immune sequencing clone quantification. In TCRdb, the PCR reads were re-called with MiXCR into one record per CDR3 protein. This table has some 590,000 distinct CDR3 sequences, roughly 27% appearing once. Sequencing input: naive CD8+ T cells from blood, with Jurkat cell RNA spiked in. The subset denotes: FACS-sorted CD8+CD4-CCR7+CD45RA+ naive T cells. Every receptor here comes from a human donor in good health. Some libraries in this study had Jurkat cell RNA spiked in.

Note on this clonotype: A much larger clone sits a single nucleotide away, making a read error possible. Given the absence of the conserved phenylalanine or tryptophan at the CDR3 end, a read error is likely. CDR3 residues: CASTGTGGEKLFS. DNA for the CDR3: TGCGCCAGCACCGGGACAGGAGGGGAAAAACTGTTTTCT. The rearrangement links TRBV4-1 to TRBJ1-4; 8 bases line up with TRBD1. Germline assignment: CDR1 MGHRA and CDR2 YSYEKL. CDR3 length: 13 residues. Trimming at V came to 7 bases and at J to 8 bases, leaving 6 bases not matched to a gene.

This clonotype has a handful of counts. At one of its ends the junction is not consistent with the germline gene, which may arise from a read error. This sequence joins TRBV7-9 and TRBJ1-1; 10 bases line up with TRBD1. This CDR3 spans 14 amino acids. Germline V gene lookup returns CDR1 SEHNR and CDR2 FQNEAQ (reference sequence). CDR3 region: CASGLGQGDTEAFF. The CDR3 coding sequence is TGTGCCAGCGGCTTAGGACAGGGGGACACTGAAGCTTTCTTT.

The gene calls are TRBV19 and TRBJ2-7; 8 bases agree with TRBD1. J lost 6 bases, V lost 9 bases, and 10 bases had no gene match. CDR1 and CDR2 from the germline V gene are LNHDA and SQIVND (reference sequence). This CDR3 contains 13 residues. CDR3 nucleotide sequence: TGTGCCAGCTTCACAGGGGGTATTGGCGAGCAGTACTTC. It specifies CASFTGGIGEQYF.

The gene calls are TRBV14 and TRBJ1-1; the D gene is possibly TRBD1 (5 bases). CDR3 length equals 13 residues. The germline CDR1 and CDR2 sequences are SGHDN and FVKESK. V lost 4 bases and J lost 7, with 13 bases in between. This CDR3 is CASSPGGWREAFF. CDR3 DNA sequence: TGTGCCAGCAGCCCCGGGGGGTGGCGTGAAGCTTTCTTT.

This clonotype was recorded many times. The chain is built from TRBV7-9 and TRBJ2-1; D is unclear. V gave up 1 base and J gave up 7 bases, with 5 bases separating them. Germline assignment: CDR1 SEHNR and CDR2 FQNEAQ (reference sequence). CDR3 length: 12 amino acids. CDR3 bases: TGTGCCAGCAGCTTAGAGAGTAATGAGCAGTTCTTC. Its protein product is CASSLESNEQFF.

The J gene is TRBJ2-3, the V gene TRBV7-6; D gene uncertain. Germline CDR1 and CDR2: SGHVS and FNYEAQ. The CDR3 length is 14 residues. V lost 3 bases and J lost 6, with 13 bases in between. The CDR3: CASSFDPTGDTQYF. The CDR3 nucleotides are TGTGCCAGCAGCTTTGACCCCACCGGGGATACGCAGTATTTT.

The J gene is TRBJ2-1, the V gene TRBV28; maybe TRBD1 (6 bases). Per germline, CDR1 MDHEN and CDR2 SYDVKM. This CDR3 is built from 15 residues. Trimming took off 4 bases at V and 8 bases at J, with 18 bases between the two ends. The CDR3 DNA is TGTGCCAGCAGTTATTCGGACAGAAATCTCGATGAGCAGTTCTTC. Translation: CASSYSDRNLDEQFF.

This clonotype was seen repeatedly, ten times or more. This rearrangement joins TRBV4-1 to TRBJ1-1; unclear D gene. With 1 base removed from V and 0 bases from J, the gap between germline ends came to 9 bases. Germline V gene sequence: CDR1 MGHRA, CDR2 YSYEKL. This CDR3 is 15 amino acids long. DNA for the CDR3: TGCGCCAGCAGCCAAGCCCCAGGCATGAACACTGAAGCTTTCTTT. Protein: CASSQAPGMNTEAFF.

This clonotype has just a few counts. The chain has TRBV6-6 and TRBJ1-5, with a possible D match to TRBD1 (6 bases). Germline lookup yields CDR1 MNHNY and CDR2 SVGAGI (reference sequence). This CDR3 is 13 amino acids long. V gave up 6 bases and J gave up 5 bases, with 11 bases separating them. The CDR3 region is CASRTGPDQPQHF. The CDR3 DNA reads as TGTGCCAGCAGGACAGGCCCCGATCAGCCCCAGCATTTT.

The rearrangement links TRBV4-3 to TRBJ2-3, with D unclear. Germline values: CDR1 LGHNA, CDR2 YSLEER. This CDR3 comprises 17 residues. V dropped 1 base and J dropped 2 bases, with 16 bases sitting between them. CDR3 coding DNA: TGCGCCAGCAGCCAAGTTGGCGGCTATGCCGCCACAGATACGCAGTATTTT. Translation: CASSQVGGYAATDTQYF.

This clonotype was counted only a few times. The junction and the germline gene differ at one end; a read error may be behind it. The chain employs TRBV5-8 and TRBJ2-7; D might be TRBD2 (7 bases). Germline V gives CDR1 SGHTS, CDR2 YDEGEE. CDR3 length: 13 amino acids. CDR3 coding DNA: TGTGCCAGCGGCTTGGCGGGGGCACGGGAGCAGTACTTC. Its translation: CASGLAGAREQYF.

This clonotype was detected ten times or more. The chain recombines TRBV2 with TRBJ1-1; D is undetermined. This CDR3 is 15 amino acids long. V was shortened by 6 bases and J by 0 bases, with 14 bases between the two germline ends. Germline V gives CDR1 SNHLY, CDR2 FYNNEI. The chain's CDR3 is CASRPEAGMNTEAFF. CDR3 coding DNA: TGTGCCAGCAGGCCCGAGGCAGGCATGAACACTGAAGCTTTCTTT.

The chain has TRBV3-1 and TRBJ1-1; D is unclear. V lost 3 bases and J lost 0, with 14 bases in between. The CDR3 is 16 residues long. Germline loops: CDR1 LGHDT, CDR2 YNNKEL (reference sequence). The CDR3: CASSHAADQLNTEAFF. CDR3 nucleotide sequence: TGTGCCAGCAGCCATGCGGCCGATCAGCTGAACACTGAAGCTTTCTTT.

This sequence joins TRBV28 and TRBJ1-2, with D tentatively TRBD1 (5 bases). This CDR3 comprises 15 residues. The V and J ends lost 6 bases and 3 bases respectively, with 17 bases between them. Germline CDR1 and CDR2: MDHEN and SYDVKM. The CDR3 protein is CASSLDSEGYYGYTF. The CDR3 DNA reads TGTGCCAGCAGCCTAGACAGTGAGGGATACTATGGCTACACCTTC.

The V call is TRBV6-4, the J call TRBJ2-3, with unresolved D. Germline V gene data show CDR1 as MRHNA and CDR2 as SNTAGT. The CDR3 is made up of 13 amino acids. V gave up 2 bases and J gave up 2 bases, with 5 bases separating them. CDR3 DNA: TGTGCCAGCAGTGACGGTTTCACAGATACGCAGTATTTT. Its translation: CASSDGFTDTQYF.

This clonotype showed up many times. The V call is TRBV9, the J call TRBJ1-1; D is perhaps TRBD1 (5 bases). There are 15 residues in the CDR3. Germline V CDR1 and CDR2: SGDLS, YYNGEE. V lost 0 bases, J lost 6 bases, and 15 bases lay in between. CDR3 DNA sequence: TGTGCCAGCAGCGTAGAAGGAGATGGGGGGTCTGAAGCTTTCTTT. Amino acid sequence: CASSVEGDGGSEAFF.

The chain joins TRBV9 to TRBJ2-2; 8 bases fit TRBD2. From germline, CDR1 is SGDLS and CDR2 YYNGEE. The junction had 5 bases not matched to a gene; V was cut back by 3 bases and J by 7 bases. The CDR3 is 14 residues long. For the CDR3, the DNA is TGTGCCAGCAGCGCAGCGGGAGCGGTCGGGGAGCTGTTTTTT. Residues: CASSAAGAVGELFF. The full variable domain, rest sourced from reference TRBV9 and TRBJ2-2, is DSGVTQTPKHLITATGQRVTLRCSPRSGDLSVYWYQQSLDQGLQFLIQYYNGEERAKGNILERFSAQQFPDLHSELNLSSLELGDSALYFCASSAAGAVGELFFGEGSRLTVL.

This clonotype was seen ten or more times. The V call is TRBV12-3 or TRBV12-4, the J call TRBJ1-4; no firm D call. The CDR3 runs 12 residues. V dropped 5 bases and J dropped 8 bases, with 9 bases sitting between them. The CDR3 region is CASSPNEEKLFF. Here the CDR3 DNA reads TGTGCCAGCAGTCCGAATGAAGAAAAACTGTTTTTT.

This clonotype was recorded at least ten times. The rearrangement uses TRBV7-6 and TRBJ2-2; D is uncertain. The ends were cut back, 0 bases at V and 1 base at J, with 6 bases in the middle. The CDR3 totals 15 residues. The germline V gene has CDR1 SGHVS and CDR2 FNYEAQ. The CDR3 sequence: CASSLALLNTGELFF. CDR3 bases: TGTGCCAGCAGCTTAGCTCTGTTGAACACCGGGGAGCTGTTTTTT.

Only a few counts were recorded for this clonotype. The gene calls are TRBV7-3 and TRBJ2-7; TRBD2 matches at 10 bases. The CDR3 contains 15 residues. Trimming removed 5 bases from V and 3 bases from J; junction bases left unmatched: 7. Germline CDR1 is SGHTA and CDR2 is FQGTGA. The CDR3 bases are TGTGCCAGCAGCGTGGAGTTAGCGGGAGGCTACGAGCAGTACTTC. This translates into CASSVELAGGYEQYF. The complete variable domain, with remaining parts taken from reference TRBV7-3 and TRBJ2-7, reads GAGVSQTPSNKVTEKGKYVELRCDPISGHTALYWYRQSLGQGPEFLIYFQGTGAADDSGLPNDRFFAVRPEGSVSTLKIQRTERGDSAVYLCASSVELAGGYEQYFGPGTRLTVT.

The J gene is TRBJ2-3, the V gene TRBV20-1; 15 bases align to TRBD2. This CDR3 spans 16 amino acids. The germline V gene has CDR1 DFQATT and CDR2 SNEGSKA (reference sequence). Trimming took 6 bases from V and 8 from J; bases not matched to a gene: 12. DNA for the CDR3: TGCAGTGCAAACAGGGGACTAGCGGGGGGACCAGGTACGCAGTATTTT. Protein: CSANRGLAGGPGTQYF.

This clonotype was recorded many times. The chain couples TRBV9 to TRBJ2-3; TRBD2 aligns across 9 bases. CDR3 length equals 15 residues. CDR1 is SGDLS and CDR2 is YYNGEE in the germline V gene. V lost 2 bases, J lost 4 bases, and 5 bases stayed unmatched. The CDR3 loop is CASSVSGSPADTQYF. CDR3 DNA: TGTGCCAGCAGCGTTAGCGGGAGCCCCGCAGATACGCAGTATTTT.

This clonotype was observed many times. The CDR3 region is CSARGSLSYEQYF. The CDR3 region has the DNA TGCAGTGCTAGAGGTTCCCTCTCCTACGAGCAGTACTTC. This chain connects TRBV20-1 to TRBJ2-7; D remains unclear. Trimming removed 1 base from V and 0 bases from J, with 7 bases in between. The CDR3 spans 13 residues. Germline CDR1 reads DFQATT; CDR2 reads SNEGSKA (reference sequence).

The rearrangement joins TRBV30 to TRBJ1-1, with D maybe TRBD1 (5 bases). This CDR3 has 12 residues. The germline CDR1 and CDR2 sequences are GTSNPN and SVGIG (reference sequence). The CDR3 region is CAGFRDLSEAFF. The CDR3 nucleotides read TGTGCTGGATTCCGGGACTTGTCTGAAGCTTTCTTT.

This clonotype was recorded many times. The chain is built from TRBV7-3 and TRBJ2-3; D not resolved. The V and J ends lost 5 bases and 3 bases respectively, with 15 bases between them. The germline V gene encodes CDR1 SGHTA and CDR2 FQGTGA. The CDR3 has 15 amino acids. This chain's CDR3 is CASSPDLRGTDTQYF. The CDR3 nucleotides read TGTGCCAGCAGCCCGGACCTACGAGGAACAGATACGCAGTATTTT. Using reference TRBV7-3 and TRBJ2-3 for the parts outside the CDR3, the full variable domain is GAGVSQTPSNKVTEKGKYVELRCDPISGHTALYWYRQSLGQGPEFLIYFQGTGAADDSGLPNDRFFAVRPEGSVSTLKIQRTERGDSAVYLCASSPDLRGTDTQYFGPGTRLTVL.